The entry below describes one T cell receptor beta chain. The CDR3 extends over 13 amino acids. V lost 10 bases, J lost 10 bases, and 17 bases lay in between. In germline, CDR1 is LNHDA, CDR2 SQIVND (reference sequence). The sample belongs to a study of T cell clones after liver transplantation. Whole-study context: A pre-transplant mixed lymphocyte reaction with TCRbeta sequencing defined graft-donor-reactive clones followed in post-transplant blood.

Generated by immunoSEQ multiplex PCR, the TCRdb table keeps only in-frame clones and is missing some. The sample yields some 45,000 clones, 86% seen once. The sequencing used CD4+ T cells from blood, collected 24 months after liver transplant. This sequence was found in a human patient who received a liver transplant. A share of the T cells may be of graft donor origin. The rearrangement uses TRBV19 and TRBJ1-6; the D gene is possibly TRBD1 (6 bases). The CDR3, as DNA: TGTGCCACCCGACAGGACCAGGGCTCACCCCTCCACTTT. Translation: CATRQDQGSPLHF.